One sample yielded the 18 T cell receptor beta chains listed below, sequenced in a study of Graves' ophthalmopathy and Graves' hyperthyroidism. TCR beta CDR3 regions were amplified from RNA transcripts. A first-round RT-PCR used HTBI primers, followed by a second-round multiplex PCR. TCRdb recomputed calls from the multiplex PCR reads with MiXCR, one row per CDR3 protein. This table has 150,000 to 200,000 distinct CDR3 sequences, around 39% appearing once. Sequencing input: peripheral blood. The receptors were sampled from a man aged 30 to 39 with Graves' ophthalmopathy.

The chain uses TRBV28 and TRBJ2-7; 15 bases are a match to TRBD2. CDR1 is MDHEN, CDR2 SYDVKM, per germline. The CDR3 spans 17 residues. V shed 5 bases, J shed 7 bases, and the junction held 12 bases outside the gene matches. The CDR3 protein is CASSHGTSGRPSQEQYF. CDR3 coding DNA: TGTGCCAGCAGTCATGGGACTAGCGGGAGGCCCTCTCAAGAGCAGTACTTC.

This clonotype came up many times. The rearrangement joins TRBV11-2 to TRBJ2-7, with 7 bases lining up with TRBD1. The CDR3 runs to 16 residues. CDR1 is SGHAT and CDR2 is FQNNGV in the germline V gene. V shed 2 bases, J shed 0 bases, and the junction held 7 bases outside the gene matches. CDR3 sequence reads: CASSLTATGSSYEQYF. The CDR3, as DNA: TGTGCCAGCAGCTTAACCGCGACAGGGAGCTCCTACGAGCAGTACTTC.

This clonotype was counted ten times or more. The rearrangement links TRBV13 to TRBJ1-5; D not resolved. Germline CDR1 reads PRHDT; CDR2 reads FYEKMQ (reference sequence). This CDR3 has 14 residues. V was cut by 5 bases and J by 0 bases, with 8 bases left in between. The CDR3 loop is CASSPRSSNQPQHF. CDR3 nucleotide sequence: TGTGCCAGCAGCCCGAGGTCTAGCAATCAGCCCCAGCATTTT.

The chain recombines TRBV12-3 or TRBV12-4 with TRBJ1-2, with 10 bases lining up with TRBD1. Unmatched junction bases numbered 6, after V lost 8 bases and J lost 6 bases. The CDR3 is 13 residues long. The CDR3: CASWTGGWDGYTF. For the CDR3, the DNA is TGTGCCAGCTGGACAGGGGGTTGGGATGGCTACACCTTC.

This clonotype came up many times. The genes are TRBV11-3 and TRBJ1-1, with a tentative D call TRBD1 (5 bases). The CDR3 loop spans 14 amino acids. The V gene's germline CDR1 is SGHNT and CDR2 YENEEA. Trimming cost V 2 bases and J 3 bases, with 10 bases left between them. The CDR3 coding sequence is TGTGCCAGCAGCTTAAAACAGGCGGACACTGAAGCTTTCTTT. It yields the protein CASSLKQADTEAFF.

CDR3 protein: CASSFPRPDNTEAFF. Written as DNA, the CDR3 is TGTGCCAGCAGTTTCCCCCGTCCAGATAACACTGAAGCTTTCTTT. The chain has TRBV6-2 or TRBV6-3 and TRBJ1-1; D unclear. Germline-derived CDR1 and CDR2 are MNHEY and SVGEGT. CDR3 size: 15 residues. Deletions cut 4 bases from V and 2 bases from J, with 14 bases between.

The rearrangement uses TRBV6-5 and TRBJ1-6; maybe TRBD1 (5 bases). The ends were cut back, 2 bases at V and 8 bases at J, with 16 bases in the middle. The CDR3 totals 16 residues. Germline lookup yields CDR1 MNHEY and CDR2 SVGAGI. CDR3 amino acids: CASSYIGTSIDSPLHF. CDR3 DNA sequence: TGTGCCAGCAGTTACATCGGGACGTCTATCGATTCACCCCTCCACTTT.

V gene TRBV5-5 combines with J gene TRBJ1-5; possible D gene TRBD1, 5 bases. The CDR3 is 15 residues long. Germline-derived CDR1 and CDR2 are SGHKS and YYEKEE (reference sequence). V gave up 0 bases and J gave up 7 bases, with 14 bases separating them. The CDR3 DNA reads as TGTGCCAGCAGCTTGGTCGGAGGGGAGGTGCAGCCCCAGCATTTT. This encodes CASSLVGGEVQPQHF.

In its sample, this clonotype was seen many times. This sequence joins TRBV28 and TRBJ2-7, with D perhaps given as TRBD1 or TRBD2 (5 bases each). Trimming took 5 bases from V and 0 from J, leaving 14 bases between them. The CDR3 covers 15 residues. Germline V gene lookup returns CDR1 MDHEN and CDR2 SYDVKM. CDR3 DNA sequence: TGTGCCAGCAGTCCCAGCCTTGGGGGCTCCTACGAGCAGTACTTC. It encodes CASSPSLGGSYEQYF.

This chain uses TRBV12-3 or TRBV12-4 with TRBJ2-7, with 8 positions matching TRBD2. With 4 bases clipped from V and 3 bases from J, the junction kept 8 bases outside the gene matches. The CDR3 covers 15 residues. This CDR3 is CASSSGTSYGYEQYF. Here the CDR3 DNA reads TGTGCCAGCAGTTCCGGGACTAGTTATGGCTACGAGCAGTACTTC.

This clonotype was seen repeatedly, ten times or more. The rearrangement uses TRBV6-5 and TRBJ1-1; unclear D gene. Germline V gene data show CDR1 as MNHEY and CDR2 as SVGAGI. The CDR3 covers 16 residues. The germline V and J ends were trimmed by 5 bases and 1 base, with 17 bases remaining between them. In DNA form, the CDR3 reads TGTGCCAGCAGTCCTTTGAAGGGAGGATCGAACACTGAAGCTTTCTTT. This codes for CASSPLKGGSNTEAFF.

In its sample, this clonotype was seen many times. This chain uses TRBV5-1 with TRBJ2-2, with 7 bases identical to TRBD1. This CDR3 has 15 amino acids. Germline-derived CDR1 and CDR2 are SGHRS and YFSETQ. V lost 4 bases, J lost 0 bases, and 3 bases stayed unmatched. CDR3 bases: TGCGCCAGCAGCCCCGGGACAGCGAACACCGGGGAGCTGTTTTTT. Protein sequence: CASSPGTANTGELFF.

In its sample, this clonotype was seen many times. The chain recombines TRBV20-1 with TRBJ2-7, with D possibly matching TRBD2 (6 bases). Trimming shortened V by 2 bases and J by 6 bases, and 20 bases separated the two germline ends. Germline V gene lookup returns CDR1 DFQATT and CDR2 SNEGSKA (reference sequence). CDR3 size: 15 residues. As DNA, the CDR3 is TGCAGTGCTAGATCGTCGGGAGTCGGGGAAATCGAGCAGTACTTC. Translation: CSARSSGVGEIEQYF.

There are many counts of this clonotype. The CDR3 DNA follows: TGCAGCTACGTGGCGGGAGGGCCTTACGAGCAGTACTTC. Protein product: CSYVAGGPYEQYF. The V gene is TRBV29-1, the J gene TRBJ2-7; 9 positions match TRBD2. CDR1 is SQVTM, CDR2 ANQGSEA, per germline. The V gene end was trimmed by 8 bases and the J gene end by 4 bases; junction bases not matched to a gene: 9. The CDR3 runs to 13 residues.

In its sample, this clonotype was seen many times. V is TRBV6-6 and J is TRBJ2-2; 12 positions agree with TRBD2. The CDR3 is made up of 19 amino acids. CDR1 and CDR2 from the germline V gene are MNHNY and SVGAGI (reference sequence). Trimming cost V 11 bases and J 0 bases; bases outside gene matches: 16. The chain's CDR3 is CAAPLVGLAGFANTGELFF. Written as DNA, the CDR3 is TGTGCCGCTCCCCTAGTGGGACTAGCGGGCTTTGCGAACACCGGGGAGCTGTTTTTT.

CDR3 in amino acids: CASSLRTTEAFF. CDR3 coding DNA: TGTGCCAGCAGTTTAAGGACCACTGAAGCTTTCTTT. The chain joins TRBV28 to TRBJ1-1; D unclear. CDR1 MDHEN and CDR2 SYDVKM come from the germline V gene. This CDR3 has 12 amino acids. V was clipped by 2 bases and J by 4 bases, with 5 bases between them.

J is TRBJ1-2 and V is TRBV12-3 or TRBV12-4; maybe TRBD1 (5 bases). V was shortened by 7 bases and J by 7 bases, with 22 bases between the two germline ends. The CDR3 covers 15 residues. The CDR3 DNA sequence: TGTGCCAGCACCCTCTCAGGGAACTATCTGAGTGGCTACACCTTC. Translating it yields CASTLSGNYLSGYTF.

This clonotype was recorded only once. The chain employs TRBV4-2 and TRBJ2-5, with a tentative D call TRBD2 (5 bases). V shed 3 bases and J shed 5 bases, with 10 bases lying between them. The germline CDR1 and CDR2 sequences are LGHNA and YNFKEQ. The CDR3 spans 13 residues. CDR3 sequence: CASSHEAGETQYF. CDR3 coding DNA: TGTGCCAGCAGCCACGAGGCGGGTGAGACCCAGTACTTC.